Listed below are T cell receptor beta chains from one sample, sequenced in a study of blood T cell repertoires in COVID-19. Generated by immunoSEQ multiplex PCR, the TCRdb table keeps only in-frame clones and is missing some. The table includes 100,000 to 150,000 clones, roughly 90% detected once. Sequenced sample: peripheral blood. Every receptor here comes from a man aged 65-85 years who had recovered from COVID-19. The CDR3 runs from the conserved cysteine through the conserved F or W. Fields, in order: J gene, clone size, D gene, V gene, CDR3 DNA, CDR3 protein. D genes are given only for firm matches. A row's size may be missing; if present it is once, few, many or a size class.

TRBJ1-1 - - TRBV11-3 TGTGCCAGTTCCCAGGGCGGGAACACTGAAGCTTTCTTT CASSQGGNTEAFF
TRBJ2-1 once TRBD2 TRBV11-2 TGTGCCAGCAGTCGGTTACCGGGACTAGCCTACAATGAGCAGTTCTTC CASSRLPGLAYNEQFF
TRBJ2-2 - TRBD2 TRBV2 TGTGCCAGCAGTGTCCCTAAGGGACTAGCGGGAGGAGCGAACACCGGGGAGCTGTTTTTT CASSVPKGLAGGANTGELFF
TRBJ1-3 once - TRBV19 TGTGCCAGTAGTATAGATAAGAGCTCTGGAAACACCATATATTTT CASSIDKSSGNTIYF
TRBJ2-3 once - TRBV5-1 TGCGCCAGCAGCTTGGCCGGGCGGGGCACAGATACGCAGTATTTT CASSLAGRGTDTQYF
TRBJ2-1 - TRBD1 TRBV18 TGTGCCAGCTCACCTCTAGGGGGCTTTGGAGATGAGCAGTTCTTC CASSPLGGFGDEQFF
TRBJ2-3 - - TRBV5-1 TGCGCCAGCGGCCTAGGGACGCGGGGTGATATGCAGTATTTT CASGLGTRGDMQYF
TRBJ1-4 - - TRBV18 TGTGCCAGCTCACCTCGGACAGCAACTAATGAAAAACTGTTTTTT CASSPRTATNEKLFF
TRBJ1-2 - - TRBV19 TGTGCCAGTAGGGCTATAGGGGGAAGAGGTGGCTACACCTTC CASRAIGGRGGYTF
TRBJ2-3 - TRBD2 TRBV7-2 TGTGCCAGCAGCTTTGCGGGAGGGCCGACAGATACGCAGTATTTT CASSFAGGPTDTQYF
TRBJ2-7 - - TRBV28 TGTGCCAGCACCAACAGTTACGAGCAGTACTTC CASTNSYEQYF
TRBJ1-1 - TRBD1 TRBV27 TGTGCCAGCAGTTGGGGGACAGGGGGCTTAGCTTTCTTT CASSWGTGGLAFF
TRBJ2-7 - TRBD1 TRBV28 TGTGCCAGCACCCCCGGGGACAGCACCTACGAGCAGTACTTC CASTPGDSTYEQYF
TRBJ2-6 few TRBD1 TRBV5-1 TGCGCCAGTAGGGACAGCTCTGGGGCCAACGTCCTGACTTTC CASRDSSGANVLTF
TRBJ2-1 - - TRBV5-1 TGCGCCAGCAGCTCAGTCTCTAGCTCCTACAATGAGCAGTTCTTC CASSSVSSSYNEQFF
TRBJ1-2 - TRBD1 TRBV6-6 TGTGCCAGCAGTTACTCGGGGACAGCCAACTATGGCTACACCTTC CASSYSGTANYGYTF
TRBJ2-1 - - TRBV4-1 TGCGCCAGCAGCCAACTTCCACCGGGAGATCGTTACAATGAGCAGTTCTTC CASSQLPPGDRYNEQFF
TRBJ2-2 - - TRBV11-2 TGTGCCAGCAGCTTGGACAGGAACACCGGGGAGCTGTTTTTT CASSLDRNTGELFF
TRBJ2-3 - TRBD2 TRBV2 TGTGCCAGCAGCGAGCGGGGGGCCGTGGTCCCAGATACGCAGTATTTT CASSERGAVVPDTQYF
TRBJ2-1 - - TRBV5-4 TGTGCCAGCAGTTCTCTAGCAACCCCCTACAATGAGCAGTTCTTC CASSSLATPYNEQFF
TRBJ1-2 once - TRBV11-1 TGTGCCAGCAGCCCCCCCCAGTTTGGTGGCTACACCTTC CASSPPQFGGYTF
TRBJ2-7 - - TRBV5-1 TGCGCCAGCAGCTTGGAGCGACTCCAATCAGGGGAGCAGTACTTC CASSLERLQSGEQYF
TRBJ2-7 - - TRBV30 TGTGCCTGGAGTGGGGGGCAGGCTCTCGAGCAGTACTTC CAWSGGQALEQYF
TRBJ2-7 - - TRBV7-2 TGTGCCAGCAGCTTAAGGTCAGGGCAGTACGAGCAGTACTTC CASSLRSGQYEQYF